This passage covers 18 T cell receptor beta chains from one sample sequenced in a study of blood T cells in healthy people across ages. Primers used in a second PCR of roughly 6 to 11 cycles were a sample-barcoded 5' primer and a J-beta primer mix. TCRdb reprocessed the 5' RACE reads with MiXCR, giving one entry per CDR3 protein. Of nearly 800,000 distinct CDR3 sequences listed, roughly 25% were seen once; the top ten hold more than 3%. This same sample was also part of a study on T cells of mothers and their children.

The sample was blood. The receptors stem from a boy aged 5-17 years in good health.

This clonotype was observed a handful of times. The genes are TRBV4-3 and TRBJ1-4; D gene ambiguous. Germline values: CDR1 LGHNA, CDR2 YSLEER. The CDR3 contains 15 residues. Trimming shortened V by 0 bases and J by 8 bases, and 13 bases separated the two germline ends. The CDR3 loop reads CASSQERNPNEKLFF. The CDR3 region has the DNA TGCGCCAGCAGCCAAGAGAGGAACCCCAACGAAAAACTGTTTTTT.

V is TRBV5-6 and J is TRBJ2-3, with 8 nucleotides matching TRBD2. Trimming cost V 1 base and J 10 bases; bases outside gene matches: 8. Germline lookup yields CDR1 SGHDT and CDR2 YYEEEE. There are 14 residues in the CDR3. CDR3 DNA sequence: TGTGCCAGCAGCTTGCGGGAGGGCCTTAGGTCGCAGTATTTT. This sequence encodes CASSLREGLRSQYF.

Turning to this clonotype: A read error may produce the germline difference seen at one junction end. CDR3 sequence: CASSLAGGYNKQFF. The DNA for the CDR3 is TGTGCCAGCAGCTTGGCCGGGGGCTACAATAAGCAGTTCTTC. The V and J genes are TRBV5-4 and TRBJ2-1; tentatively, D is TRBD1 or TRBD2 (6 bases each). The CDR3 contains 14 residues. Germline V lookup: CDR1 SGHNT, CDR2 YYREEE (reference sequence).

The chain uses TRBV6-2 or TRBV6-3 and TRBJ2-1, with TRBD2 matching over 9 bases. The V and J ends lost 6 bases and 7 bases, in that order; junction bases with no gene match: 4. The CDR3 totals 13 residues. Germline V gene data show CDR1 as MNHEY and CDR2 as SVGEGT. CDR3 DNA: TGTGCCAGCAGGAGTAGCGGGAGAAATGAGCAGTTCTTC. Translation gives CASRSSGRNEQFF.

The CDR3 bases are TGTGCCAGCAGCGCCCTTGGGTCAGGGTCCTACGAGCAGTACTTC. It yields the protein CASSALGSGSYEQYF. The genes are TRBV9 and TRBJ2-7; perhaps TRBD1 as D (5 bases). Trimming stripped 3 bases from V and 1 base from J, with 14 bases between. This CDR3 region has 15 residues. CDR1 and CDR2 (germline): SGDLS, YYNGEE.

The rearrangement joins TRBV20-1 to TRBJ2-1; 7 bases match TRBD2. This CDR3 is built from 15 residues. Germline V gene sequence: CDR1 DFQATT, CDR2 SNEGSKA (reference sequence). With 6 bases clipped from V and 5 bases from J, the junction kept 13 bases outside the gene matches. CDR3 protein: CSARLAGLLHNEQFF. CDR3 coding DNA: TGCAGTGCCCGCTTAGCGGGCCTTCTGCACAATGAGCAGTTCTTC.

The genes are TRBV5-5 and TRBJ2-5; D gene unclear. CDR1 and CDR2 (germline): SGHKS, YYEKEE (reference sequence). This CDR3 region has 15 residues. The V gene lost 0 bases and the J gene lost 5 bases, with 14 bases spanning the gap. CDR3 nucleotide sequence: TGTGCCAGCAGCTTGGTAATAGGGTCGGGCGAGACCCAGTACTTC. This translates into CASSLVIGSGETQYF.

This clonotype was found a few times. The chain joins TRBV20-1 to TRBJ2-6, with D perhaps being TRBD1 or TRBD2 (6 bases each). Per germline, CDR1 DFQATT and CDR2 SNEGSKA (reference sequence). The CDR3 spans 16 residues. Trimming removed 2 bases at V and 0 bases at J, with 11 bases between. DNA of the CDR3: TGCAGTGCTAGACTCGGGGGCCGCTCTGGGGCCAACGTCCTGACTTTC. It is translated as CSARLGGRSGANVLTF.

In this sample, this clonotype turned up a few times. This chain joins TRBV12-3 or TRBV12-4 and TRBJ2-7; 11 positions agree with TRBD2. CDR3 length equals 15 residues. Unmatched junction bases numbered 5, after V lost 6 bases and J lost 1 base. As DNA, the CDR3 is TGTGCCAGCAGGGCTACTAGCGGGGGATCCTACGAGCAGTACTTC. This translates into CASRATSGGSYEQYF.

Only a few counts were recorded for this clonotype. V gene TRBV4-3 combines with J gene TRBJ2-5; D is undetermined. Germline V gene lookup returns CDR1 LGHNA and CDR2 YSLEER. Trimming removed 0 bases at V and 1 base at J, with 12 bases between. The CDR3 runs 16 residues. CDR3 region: CASSQDLWGPQETQYF. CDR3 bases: TGCGCCAGCAGCCAAGATTTATGGGGTCCCCAAGAGACCCAGTACTTC.

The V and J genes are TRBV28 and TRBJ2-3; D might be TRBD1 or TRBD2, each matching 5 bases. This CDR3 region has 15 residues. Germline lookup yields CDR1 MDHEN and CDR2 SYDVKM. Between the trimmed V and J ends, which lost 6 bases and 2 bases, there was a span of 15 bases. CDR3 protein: CASSPPGPNTDTQYF. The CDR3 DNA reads TGTGCCAGCAGCCCGCCGGGACCGAACACAGATACGCAGTATTTT. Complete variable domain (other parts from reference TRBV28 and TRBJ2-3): DVKVTQSSRYLVKRTGEKVFLECVQDMDHENMFWYRQDPGLGLRLIYFSYDVKMKEKGDIPEGYSVSREKKERFSLILESASTNQTSMYLCASSPPGPNTDTQYFGPGTRLTVL.

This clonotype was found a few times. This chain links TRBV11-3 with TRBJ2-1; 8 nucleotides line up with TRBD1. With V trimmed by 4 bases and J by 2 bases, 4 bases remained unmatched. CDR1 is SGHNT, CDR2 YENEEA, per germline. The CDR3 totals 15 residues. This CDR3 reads CASSSGQGTYNEQFF. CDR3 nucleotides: TGTGCCAGCAGCTCAGGACAGGGAACCTACAATGAGCAGTTCTTC.

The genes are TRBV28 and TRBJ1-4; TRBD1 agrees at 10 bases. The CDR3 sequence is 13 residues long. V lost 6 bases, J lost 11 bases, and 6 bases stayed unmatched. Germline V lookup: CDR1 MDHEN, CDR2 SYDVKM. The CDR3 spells CASSSWTGGKLFF. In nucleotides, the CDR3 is TGTGCCAGCAGCTCTTGGACAGGGGGTAAACTGTTTTTT. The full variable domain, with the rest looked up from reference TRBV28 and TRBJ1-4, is DVKVTQSSRYLVKRTGEKVFLECVQDMDHENMFWYRQDPGLGLRLIYFSYDVKMKEKGDIPEGYSVSREKKERFSLILESASTNQTSMYLCASSSWTGGKLFFGSGTQLSVL.

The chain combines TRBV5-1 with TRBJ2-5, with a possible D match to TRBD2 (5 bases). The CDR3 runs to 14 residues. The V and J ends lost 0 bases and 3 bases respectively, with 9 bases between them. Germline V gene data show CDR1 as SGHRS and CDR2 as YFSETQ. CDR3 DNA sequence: TGCGCCAGCAGCTTGGGGCAGACTAAAGAGACCCAGTACTTC. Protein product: CASSLGQTKETQYF.

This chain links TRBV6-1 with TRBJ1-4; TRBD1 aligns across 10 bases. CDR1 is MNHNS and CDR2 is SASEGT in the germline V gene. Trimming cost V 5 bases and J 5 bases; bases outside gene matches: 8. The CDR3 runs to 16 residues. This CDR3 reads CASSKRQGARNEKLFF. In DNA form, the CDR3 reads TGTGCCAGCAGTAAGAGACAGGGGGCGCGGAATGAAAAACTGTTTTTT.

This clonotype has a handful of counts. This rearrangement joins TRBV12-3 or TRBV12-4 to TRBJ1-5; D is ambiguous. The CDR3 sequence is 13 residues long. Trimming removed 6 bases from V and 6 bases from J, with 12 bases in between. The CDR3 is CASSRVRSQPQHF. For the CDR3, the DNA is TGTGCCAGCAGCCGGGTAAGGAGTCAGCCCCAGCATTTT.

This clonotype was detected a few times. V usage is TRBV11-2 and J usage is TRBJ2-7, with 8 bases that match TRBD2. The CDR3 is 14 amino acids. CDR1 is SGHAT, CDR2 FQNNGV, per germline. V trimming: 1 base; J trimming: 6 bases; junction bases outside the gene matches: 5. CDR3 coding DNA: TGTGCCAGCAGCTTAGCGAGCGGGAGTCGCGAGCAGTACTTC. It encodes CASSLASGSREQYF.

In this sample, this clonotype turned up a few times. The DNA of the CDR3 is TGTGCCAGCAGCTTAAAGACCACAGATACGCAGTATTTT. Translated, it gives CASSLKTTDTQYF. This rearrangement joins TRBV7-2 to TRBJ2-3; no firm D call. The CDR3 runs 13 residues. Germline CDR1 and CDR2: SGHTA and FQGNSA. Trimming took 2 bases from V and 2 from J, leaving 5 bases between them.